This entry is about one T cell receptor beta chain. Both TCRalpha and TCRbeta chains were reverse transcribed with V-gene-specific primers. Over approximately 20 PCR cycles, TCRs were amplified from a constant-region primer and V-primer adapter. In vitro transcription amplified the mRNA that had been isolated. In TCRdb, the reads were re-called with MiXCR into one record per CDR3 protein. The repertoire holds roughly 76,000 distinct CDR3 sequences, under 20% seen once, with 5% to 6.5% in the top ten. Specified time point: before trial treatment. Donors were dosed with nivolumab and ipilimumab; they also received aspirin, low-dose cyclophosphamide and low-dose radiotherapy. The CDR3 spans 14 residues. From germline, CDR1 is MGHDK and CDR2 SYGVNS. V lost 4 bases and J lost 3, with 13 bases in between. The sample belongs to a study of low-dose radiotherapy and immunotherapy resistance in tumors. On the study more broadly: Fractions of 0.5 Gy went to Cohort 1 every 2 weeks, totaling 6.5 Gy. Intravenous cyclophosphamide at 200 mg/m2 preceded radiation and immunotherapy by one day, every two weeks.

This receptor was obtained from a male donor with prostate cancer. Source: PBMCs, taken before treatment. The genes are TRBV25-1 and TRBJ2-7, with D tentatively TRBD2 (6 bases). Here the CDR3 reads CASSAGGGVYEQYF. CDR3 in DNA: TGTGCCAGCAGTGCCGGAGGAGGGGTCTACGAGCAGTACTTC.